These 20 T cell receptor beta chains originate from one sample sequenced in a study of T cells in Graves' hyperthyroidism and ophthalmopathy. RNA transcripts yielded amplified TCR beta CDR3 regions. The HTBI primer set drove a first-round RT-PCR of the TCR CDR3. TCRdb processed the multiplex PCR reads anew with MiXCR; each CDR3 protein has one entry. The sample has hundreds of thousands of distinct CDR3 sequences; around 21% are singletons. Sample: blood. The receptor source for this set is a man aged 25 to 40 with Graves' ophthalmopathy.

Only a few counts were recorded for this clonotype. The V gene is TRBV7-9, the J gene TRBJ2-2, with D hard to call. CDR1 and CDR2 from the germline V gene are SEHNR and FQNEAQ (reference sequence). There are 14 residues in the CDR3. V gave up 4 bases and J gave up 2 bases, with 8 bases separating them. The chain's CDR3 is CASSSHPNTGELFF. CDR3 in DNA: TGTGCCAGCAGCTCCCATCCTAACACCGGGGAGCTGTTTTTT.

This clonotype was seen only a few times. One end of the junction varies from germline; a read error may be responsible. This sequence joins TRBV6-1 and TRBJ2-1; 13 nucleotides match TRBD2. Germline CDR1 MNHNS, CDR2 SASEGT. The CDR3 runs 14 residues. This chain's CDR3 is CASREGLAGAEQFF. CDR3 nucleotides: TGTGCCAGCAGGGAAGGACTAGCGGGAGCTGAGCAGTTCTTC.

This clonotype appeared many times. This rearrangement joins TRBV12-3 or TRBV12-4 to TRBJ2-3; 8 bases are shared with TRBD2. V lost 5 bases to trimming and J lost 2 bases; unmatched junction nucleotides: 9. The CDR3 is 16 amino acids. The DNA for the CDR3 is TGTGCCAGCAGTCCCCGGGGGGGGACCCTCACAGATACGCAGTATTTT. It yields the protein CASSPRGGTLTDTQYF.

In its sample, this clonotype was seen a few times. The V call is TRBV15, the J call TRBJ2-5; either TRBD1 or TRBD2 may supply D (5 bases each). V dropped 0 bases and J dropped 2 bases, with 13 bases sitting between them. Germline V gene lookup returns CDR1 LNHNV and CDR2 YYDKDF (reference sequence). CDR3 length: 16 amino acids. CDR3 amino acids: CATSRDILGEQETQYF. DNA for the CDR3: TGTGCCACCAGCAGAGATATTTTGGGGGAGCAAGAGACCCAGTACTTC.

V gene TRBV10-3 combines with J gene TRBJ1-1; 7 bases match TRBD1. The CDR3 spans 13 residues. The V gene's germline CDR1 is ENHRY and CDR2 SYGVKD. V shed 6 bases, J shed 7 bases, and the junction held 8 bases outside the gene matches. This CDR3 is CAIRRDRGGEAFF. The CDR3 DNA is TGTGCCATCAGGAGGGACAGAGGAGGTGAAGCTTTCTTT.

The chain has TRBV28 and TRBJ1-2, with D perhaps TRBD1 (6 bases). Trimming took 11 bases from V and 1 from J, leaving 20 bases between them. Germline V gene sequence: CDR1 MDHEN, CDR2 SYDVKM. The CDR3 totals 15 residues. In DNA, the CDR3 is TGTGCCTCATGGGGGGGCGCAGGTATTAACTATGGCTACACCTTC. Encoded protein: CASWGGAGINYGYTF.

The J gene is TRBJ1-1, the V gene TRBV7-3; D gene uncertain. Trimming removed 0 bases from V and 2 bases from J, with 4 bases in between. Per germline, CDR1 SGHTA and CDR2 FQGTGA. This CDR3 spans 13 amino acids. CDR3 protein: CASSLTTNTEAFF. CDR3 DNA: TGTGCCAGCAGCTTAACTACAAACACTGAAGCTTTCTTT.

This clonotype was counted between two and nine times. The chain uses TRBV24-1 and TRBJ2-1; TRBD2 matches at 12 bases. Germline V gives CDR1 KGHDR, CDR2 SFDVKD. J was trimmed by 5 bases and V by 4 bases; bases with no gene match: 14. CDR3 length: 19 residues. DNA for the CDR3: TGTGCCACCAGTGACTTCAAAGGGGGGAGGACTAGCGGGAACAATGAGCAGTTCTTC. Encoded protein: CATSDFKGGRTSGNNEQFF.

This clonotype was observed a handful of times. The chain is built from TRBV20-1 and TRBJ1-2, with TRBD1 matching 7 bases. J lost 4 bases, V lost 6 bases, and 5 bases had no gene match. This CDR3 has 12 residues. Germline V gene sequence: CDR1 DFQATT, CDR2 SNEGSKA (reference sequence). As DNA, the CDR3 is TGCAGTGCAAATGGACAGGCCTATGGCTACACCTTC. Amino acids: CSANGQAYGYTF.

Only a few counts were recorded for this clonotype. This chain uses TRBV24-1 with TRBJ1-2; 10 positions match TRBD1. Germline trimming cut 2 bases from V and 4 bases from J; bases unmatched to any gene: 6. The CDR3 sequence is 16 residues long. Germline V lookup: CDR1 KGHDR, CDR2 SFDVKD. The CDR3 is CATSDSPGQGTYGYTF. DNA for the CDR3: TGTGCCACCAGTGATTCGCCGGGACAGGGGACCTATGGCTACACCTTC.

The genes are TRBV4-2 and TRBJ2-5; 11 bases agree with TRBD2. The length of the CDR3 is 15 residues. Germline trimming cut 3 bases from V and 5 bases from J; bases unmatched to any gene: 5. Germline V lookup: CDR1 LGHNA, CDR2 YNFKEQ. CDR3 sequence reads: CASSHQLAGEETQYF. CDR3 in DNA: TGTGCCAGCAGCCATCAACTAGCGGGAGAGGAGACCCAGTACTTC.

The J gene is TRBJ2-7, the V gene TRBV6-2 or TRBV6-3, with 9 bases fitting TRBD2. The CDR3 contains 16 residues. Germline V lookup: CDR1 MNHEY, CDR2 SVGEGT. With V trimmed by 2 bases and J by 1 base, 6 bases remained unmatched. In DNA, the CDR3 is TGTGCCAGCAGTTACCTGCGGAGCGGGGGGTCCTACGAGCAGTACTTC. Protein sequence: CASSYLRSGGSYEQYF.

The chain joins TRBV28 to TRBJ1-2; maybe TRBD1 (5 bases). With 7 bases removed from V and 2 bases from J, the gap between germline ends came to 17 bases. Germline CDR1 is MDHEN and CDR2 is SYDVKM. This CDR3 has 15 amino acids. CDR3 residues: CASTNWAGKNYGYTF. The CDR3, as DNA: TGTGCCAGCACAAACTGGGCAGGGAAGAACTATGGCTACACCTTC.

This clonotype was seen once. The chain links TRBV2 to TRBJ1-2; 7 nucleotides align to TRBD1. Per germline, CDR1 SNHLY and CDR2 FYNNEI. This CDR3 has 17 residues. The junction had 9 bases not matched to a gene; V was cut back by 1 base and J by 1 base. DNA of the CDR3: TGTGCCAGCAGTGAAGAGGGAACTGGACAGGTTAACTATGGCTACACCTTC. Translated: CASSEEGTGQVNYGYTF.

This clonotype occurred many times. CDR3 nucleotide sequence: TGTGCCAGCAGCTTAGCCTCCGGACTAGCGGGAGGCGAGCAGTACTTC. It is translated as CASSLASGLAGGEQYF. This chain links TRBV11-2 with TRBJ2-7; 14 positions match TRBD2. J gave up 6 bases and V 1 base, and 5 bases lay outside the gene matches. This CDR3 comprises 16 residues. Germline V gene data show CDR1 as SGHAT and CDR2 as FQNNGV.

This clonotype was picked up many times. The chain uses TRBV2 and TRBJ2-1; TRBD2 agrees at 8 bases. The V segment lost 4 bases and the J segment 4 bases; nucleotides outside the gene matches: 3. CDR1 is SNHLY, CDR2 FYNNEI, per germline. The CDR3 spans 14 residues. This chain's CDR3 is CASSAGGPYNEQFF. DNA for the CDR3: TGTGCCAGCAGTGCGGGAGGGCCGTACAATGAGCAGTTCTTC.

This clonotype was seen at least ten times. The chain joins TRBV30 to TRBJ2-7, with 7 bases aligning to TRBD2. The germline V gene encodes CDR1 GTSNPN and CDR2 SVGIG (reference sequence). V lost 2 bases to trimming and J lost 4 bases; unmatched junction nucleotides: 2. CDR3 size: 12 residues. The chain's CDR3 is CAWSPGGYEQYF. CDR3 nucleotides: TGTGCCTGGAGTCCGGGGGGATACGAGCAGTACTTC. The full variable domain, with the rest looked up from reference TRBV30 and TRBJ2-7, is SQTIHQWPATLVQPVGSPLSLECTVEGTSNPNLYWYRQAAGRGLQLLFYSVGIGQISSEVPQNLSASRPQDRQFILSSKKLLLSDSGFYLCAWSPGGYEQYFGPGTRLTVT.

This clonotype appeared a few times. This rearrangement joins TRBV2 to TRBJ1-1; possible D gene TRBD1, 5 bases. Trimming removed 7 bases from V and 2 bases from J, with 11 bases in between. This CDR3 is 13 amino acids long. Germline V gene sequence: CDR1 SNHLY, CDR2 FYNNEI. CDR3 region: CASIYGGNTEAFF. CDR3 in DNA: TGTGCCAGCATATACGGGGGAAACACTGAAGCTTTCTTT.

The V gene is TRBV28, the J gene TRBJ2-5; 11 nucleotides line up with TRBD2. The CDR3 is 16 amino acids. CDR1 is MDHEN, CDR2 SYDVKM, per germline. V dropped 2 bases and J dropped 4; count of bases not matched to a gene: 6. CDR3 protein: CASSLTIAGGRETQYF. DNA of the CDR3: TGTGCCAGCAGTTTAACTATAGCGGGAGGGCGAGAGACCCAGTACTTC.

This clonotype has ten or more counts. The CDR3 region is CASSSQMNTEAFF. CDR3 DNA sequence: TGTGCCAGCAGCTCCCAGATGAACACTGAAGCTTTCTTT. The genes are TRBV7-3 and TRBJ1-1; no clear D. CDR3 length: 13 residues. Germline V gene sequence: CDR1 SGHTA, CDR2 FQGTGA. V was cut by 4 bases and J by 0 bases, with 6 bases left in between.